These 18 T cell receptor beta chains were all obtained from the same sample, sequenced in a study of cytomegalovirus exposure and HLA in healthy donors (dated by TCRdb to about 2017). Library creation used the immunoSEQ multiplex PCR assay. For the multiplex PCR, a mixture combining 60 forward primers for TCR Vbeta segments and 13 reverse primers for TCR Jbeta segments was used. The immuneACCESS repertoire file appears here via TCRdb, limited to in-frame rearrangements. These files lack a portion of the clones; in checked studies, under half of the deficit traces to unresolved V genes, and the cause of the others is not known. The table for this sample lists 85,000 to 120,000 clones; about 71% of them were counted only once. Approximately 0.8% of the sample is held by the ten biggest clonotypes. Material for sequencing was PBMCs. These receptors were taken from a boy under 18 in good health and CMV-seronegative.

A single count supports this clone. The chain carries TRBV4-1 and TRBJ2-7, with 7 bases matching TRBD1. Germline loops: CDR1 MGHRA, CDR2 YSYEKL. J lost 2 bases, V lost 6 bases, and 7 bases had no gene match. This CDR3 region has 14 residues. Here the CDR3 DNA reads TGCGCCAGCAGGCCGCCGGGACAGACCTACGAGCAGTACTTC. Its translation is CASRPPGQTYEQYF.

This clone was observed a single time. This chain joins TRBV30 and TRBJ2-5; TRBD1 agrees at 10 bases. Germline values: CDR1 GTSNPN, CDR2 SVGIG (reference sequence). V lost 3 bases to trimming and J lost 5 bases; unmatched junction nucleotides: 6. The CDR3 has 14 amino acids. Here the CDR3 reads CAWRGQGWGETQYF. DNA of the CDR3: TGTGCCTGGAGGGGACAGGGGTGGGGCGAGACCCAGTACTTC.

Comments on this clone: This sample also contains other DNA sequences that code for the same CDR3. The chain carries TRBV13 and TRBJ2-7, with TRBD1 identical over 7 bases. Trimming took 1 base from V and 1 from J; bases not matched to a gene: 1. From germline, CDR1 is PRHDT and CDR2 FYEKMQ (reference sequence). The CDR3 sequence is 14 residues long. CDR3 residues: CASSLAGGSYEQYF. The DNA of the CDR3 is TGTGCCAGCAGCTTAGCAGGGGGATCCTACGAGCAGTACTTC.

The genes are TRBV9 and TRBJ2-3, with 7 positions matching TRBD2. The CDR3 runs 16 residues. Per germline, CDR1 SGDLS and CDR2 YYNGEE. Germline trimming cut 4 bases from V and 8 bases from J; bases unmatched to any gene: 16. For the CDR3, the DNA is TGTGCCAGCAGCAACCCCATCAGCGGGGTCCTCGGTACGCAGTATTTT. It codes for CASSNPISGVLGTQYF.

The CDR3 nucleotides read TGTGCCAGCAGCGTACAGGGGGCTCCCATCAATCAGCCCCAGCATTTT. Protein: CASSVQGAPINQPQHF. The rearrangement links TRBV27 to TRBJ1-5; TRBD1 agrees at 9 bases. This CDR3 has 16 amino acids. The germline gives CDR1 MNHEY, CDR2 SMNVEV (reference sequence). J lost 3 bases, V lost 6 bases, and 9 bases had no gene match.

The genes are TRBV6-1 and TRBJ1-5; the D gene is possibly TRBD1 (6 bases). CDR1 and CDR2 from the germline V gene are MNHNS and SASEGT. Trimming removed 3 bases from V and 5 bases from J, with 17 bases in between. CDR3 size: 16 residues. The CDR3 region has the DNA TGTGCCAGCAGTGATCTACAGGGAAAACGGGATCAGCCCCAGCATTTT. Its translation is CASSDLQGKRDQPQHF.

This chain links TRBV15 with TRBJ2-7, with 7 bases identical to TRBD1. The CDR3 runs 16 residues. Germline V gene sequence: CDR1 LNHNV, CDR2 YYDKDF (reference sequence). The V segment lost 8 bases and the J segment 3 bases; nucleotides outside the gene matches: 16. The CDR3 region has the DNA TGTGCCACCTACGGGACCGACCGGGACAGACACTACGAGCAGTACTTC. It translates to CATYGTDRDRHYEQYF.

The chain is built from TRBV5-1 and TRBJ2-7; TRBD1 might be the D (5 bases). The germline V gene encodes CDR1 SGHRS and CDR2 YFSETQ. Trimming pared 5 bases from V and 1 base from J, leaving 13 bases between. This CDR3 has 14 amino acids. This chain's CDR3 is CASRSTAESYEQYF. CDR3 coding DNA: TGCGCCAGCAGGTCGACAGCCGAGTCCTACGAGCAGTACTTC.

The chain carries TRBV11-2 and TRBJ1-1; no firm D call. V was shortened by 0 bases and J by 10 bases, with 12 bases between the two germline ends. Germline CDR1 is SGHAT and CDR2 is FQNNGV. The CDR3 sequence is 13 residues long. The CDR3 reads CASSLDSGFGAFF. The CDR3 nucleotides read TGTGCCAGCAGCTTAGATTCCGGTTTTGGAGCTTTCTTT.

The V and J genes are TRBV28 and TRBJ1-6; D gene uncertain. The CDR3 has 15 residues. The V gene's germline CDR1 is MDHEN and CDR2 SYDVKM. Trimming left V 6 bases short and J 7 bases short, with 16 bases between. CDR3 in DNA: TGTGCCAGCAGCGCTCTCGACGGGGAGAATTCACCCCTCCACTTT. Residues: CASSALDGENSPLHF.

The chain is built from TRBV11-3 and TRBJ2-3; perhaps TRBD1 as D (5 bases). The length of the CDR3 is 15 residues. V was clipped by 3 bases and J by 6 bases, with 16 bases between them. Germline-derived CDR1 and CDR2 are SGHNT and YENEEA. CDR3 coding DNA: TGTGCCAGCAGCTTCACAGGCCGCGGCATGGATACGCAGTATTTT. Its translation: CASSFTGRGMDTQYF. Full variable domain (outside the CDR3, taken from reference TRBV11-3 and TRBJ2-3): EAGVVQSPRYKIIEKKQPVAFWCNPISGHNTLYWYLQNLGQGPELLIRYENEEAVDDSQLPKDRFSAERLKGVDSTLKIQPAELGDSAVYLCASSFTGRGMDTQYFGPGTRLTVL.

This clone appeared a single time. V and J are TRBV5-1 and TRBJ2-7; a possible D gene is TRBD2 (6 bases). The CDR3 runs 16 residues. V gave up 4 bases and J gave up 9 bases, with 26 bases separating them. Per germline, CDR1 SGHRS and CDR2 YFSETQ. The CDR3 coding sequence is TGCGCCAGCAGCCCTGGAGGGGACGGATACTACGGGGGGCAGTACTTC. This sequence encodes CASSPGGDGYYGGQYF.

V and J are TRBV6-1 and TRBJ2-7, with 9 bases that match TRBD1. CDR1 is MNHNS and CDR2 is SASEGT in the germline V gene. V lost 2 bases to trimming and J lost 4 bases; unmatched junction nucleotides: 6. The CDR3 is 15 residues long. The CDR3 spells CASSEPGQGLYEQYF. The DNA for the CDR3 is TGTGCCAGCAGTGAACCGGGACAGGGATTATACGAGCAGTACTTC.

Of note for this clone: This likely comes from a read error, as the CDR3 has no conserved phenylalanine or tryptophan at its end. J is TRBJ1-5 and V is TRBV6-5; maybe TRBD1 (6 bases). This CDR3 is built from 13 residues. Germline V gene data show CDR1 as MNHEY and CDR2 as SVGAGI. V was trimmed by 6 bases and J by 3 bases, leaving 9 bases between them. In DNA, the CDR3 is TGTGCCAGCAGACAGGGAATCAATCAGCCCCAGCATGTT. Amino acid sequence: CASRQGINQPQHV.

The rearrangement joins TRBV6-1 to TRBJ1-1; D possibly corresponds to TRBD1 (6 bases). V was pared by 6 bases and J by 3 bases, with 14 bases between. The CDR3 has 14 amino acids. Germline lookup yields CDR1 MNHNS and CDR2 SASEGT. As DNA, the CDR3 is TGTGCCAGCAGCCCCCAGGGGCGGGACACTGAAGCTTTCTTT. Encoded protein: CASSPQGRDTEAFF.

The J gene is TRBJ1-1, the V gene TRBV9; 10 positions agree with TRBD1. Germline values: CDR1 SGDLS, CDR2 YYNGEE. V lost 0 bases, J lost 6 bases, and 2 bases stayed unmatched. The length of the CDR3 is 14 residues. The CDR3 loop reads CASSVGDRGAEAFF. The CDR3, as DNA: TGTGCCAGCAGCGTAGGGGACAGGGGCGCTGAAGCTTTCTTT.

CDR3 coding DNA: TGTGCCAGCAGTTCCGGCAGTTGGACATACACTGAAGCTTTCTTT. Its protein product is CASSSGSWTYTEAFF. V usage is TRBV6-5 and J usage is TRBJ1-1; D is possibly TRBD1 (5 bases). This CDR3 spans 15 amino acids. From germline, CDR1 is MNHEY and CDR2 SVGAGI. V was pared by 4 bases and J by 3 bases, with 15 bases between.

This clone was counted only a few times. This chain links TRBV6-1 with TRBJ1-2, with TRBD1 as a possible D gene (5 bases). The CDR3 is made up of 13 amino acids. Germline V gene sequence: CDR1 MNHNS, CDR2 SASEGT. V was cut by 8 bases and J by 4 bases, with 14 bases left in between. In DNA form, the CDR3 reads TGTGCCAGCGCCCGGGGGGTTCTCTATGGCTACACCTTC. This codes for CASARGVLYGYTF.